This paragraph covers one TCR beta chain sequence. Its antigen has not been determined. Per-nucleotide qualities are absent, and no much larger clonotype sits a single base away. The data derive from a study of T cell responses to AZD1222 COVID-19 vaccine (dated by TCRdb to about 2021). With respect to the entire study: AZD1222 recipients given second doses at about 4 weeks or at about 12 weeks were pooled, since spike-specific TCR depth and breadth were not found to differ between the two schedules. TCR sequencing was performed for 230 to 250 trial participants, of whom about 200 were given two doses of AZD1222 and around 25 were given two doses of MenACWY control vaccine. Trial participants were enrolled by age into 18-55, 56-69 and 70-plus year subgroups, with 148, 28 and 57 TCR-sequenced participants respectively. The paper's findings and limits, for the study overall: The 56-69-year group was small, and its depth increase did not reach significance, likely because of low power. CD4 TCRs associated with the vaccine covered the entire spike protein, and the dominant responses were in regions 160-218 and 743-854. Participants were mostly white British and included more females than males, and it was suggested by the authors that clonal diversity may have been underestimated. Conclusions about previously exposed vaccinees were limited because only six AZD1222 recipients were SARS-CoV-2 seropositive at baseline. Reportedly, close to half of the unique spike-specific TCRs recognized epitopes lying outside the regions that are mutated in the B.1.351 and B.1.1.7 variants. After two AZD1222 doses, both the breadth and the depth of spike-specific TCRs were significantly higher than at day 0 and than in MenACWY recipients. Because no day 14 peak-response samples were available, repertoires were characterized only after the peak T cell response.

The CDR3 regions of human TCRbeta chains were analyzed by immunosequencing. Concerning the study's data processing: TCRs in the repertoires were matched against a reference library of SARS-CoV-2-specific TCRs that had been generated with the MIRA antigen-specificity platform. Breadth meant the fraction of unique TCRs that were SARS-CoV-2-associated, whereas depth meant the fraction of total T cells that were SARS-CoV-2-associated. Using the MIRA data, each spike-specific TCR was mapped to the spike region that the TCR reacts to and placed in a CD4 or CD8 class. Log10-transformed breadth and depth values were compared by one-way ANOVA with Sidak's multiple comparisons tests. The clones in this table, taken by TCRdb from immuneACCESS, are in-frame only. Not every clone is retained; where verified, under half of the shortfall comes from an unresolved V gene, and the cause of the rest is unknown. V, J and clone size reflect that table, while D and trimming were determined from the DNA. This sample comprises more than 100,000 clones, 87% of them detected only once. The top ten constitute about 1.5% of the sample.

Explained via the paper, the time point label denotes: baseline before first vaccination. Samples from vaccinated people were obtained from the UK trials COV001 and COV002, which included a single-blind randomized controlled phase 2/3 trial of AZD1222 (ChAdOx1 nCoV-19) in healthy adults. For TCRbeta chain sequencing, PBMC samples from trial participants were taken at day 0 and at day 28 after the second dose. The CDR3 holds 14 amino acids from the cysteine to the phenylalanine. The sequence is cut down to CDR3 DNA, 42 bases in frame from base 1. Taken from the germline V gene, the CDR1 and CDR2 loops are KGHDR and SFDVKD. The V end loses 9 bases and the J end loses 2 bases, and a stretch of 13 bases separates them.

The chain is assembled from TRBV24-1 and TRBJ2-1; the D region possibly corresponds to TRBD1 (7 bases align). This TCR came from an adult in good health. This sample comprised peripheral blood, obtained on day 0 of AZD1222 vaccination. Here the CDR3 is given as CATAQGGTYNEQFF. The nucleotide sequence reads TGTGCCACCGCCCAGGGGGGTACCTACAATGAGCAGTTCTTC.